This TCR beta chain was found in a study of cytomegalovirus exposure and HLA in healthy donors. General study findings and limits: Cytomegalovirus association was listed for roughly 160 TCR beta chains.

Concerning this clone: Its specificity is unknown.

This CDR3 has 12 residues. The germline gives CDR1 SQVTM, CDR2 ANQGSEA. V lost 3 bases, J lost 6 bases, and 4 bases stayed unmatched. Both 60 Vbeta primers and 13 Jbeta primers went into the PCR. This table comes from immunoSEQ multiplex PCR, and its TCRdb copy is limited to in-frame clones, with some not included. The table includes roughly 180,000 clones, around four fifths detected once. This TCR was sampled from a woman in her thirties in good health and CMV-seropositive. The sequenced sample consisted of PBMCs. V usage is TRBV29-1 and J usage is TRBJ1-2, with 7 bases matching TRBD1. The CDR3 nucleotides read TGCAGCGTTGAGGAACAGGGGAATGGCTACACCTTC. Amino acid sequence: CSVEEQGNGYTF.